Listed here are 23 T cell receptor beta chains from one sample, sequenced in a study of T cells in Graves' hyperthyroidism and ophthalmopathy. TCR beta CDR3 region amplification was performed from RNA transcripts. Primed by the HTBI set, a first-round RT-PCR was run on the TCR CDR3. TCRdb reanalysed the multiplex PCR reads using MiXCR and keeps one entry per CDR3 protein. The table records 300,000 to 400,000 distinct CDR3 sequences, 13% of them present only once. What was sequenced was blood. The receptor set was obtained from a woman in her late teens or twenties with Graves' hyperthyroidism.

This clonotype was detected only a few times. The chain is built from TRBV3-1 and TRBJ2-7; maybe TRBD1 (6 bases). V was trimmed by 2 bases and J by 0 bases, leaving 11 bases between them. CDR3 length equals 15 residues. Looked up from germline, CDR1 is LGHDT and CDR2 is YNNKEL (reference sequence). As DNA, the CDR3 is TGTGCCAGCAGCCAATCCAGGGGCCCCTCCTACGAGCAGTACTTC. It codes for CASSQSRGPSYEQYF.

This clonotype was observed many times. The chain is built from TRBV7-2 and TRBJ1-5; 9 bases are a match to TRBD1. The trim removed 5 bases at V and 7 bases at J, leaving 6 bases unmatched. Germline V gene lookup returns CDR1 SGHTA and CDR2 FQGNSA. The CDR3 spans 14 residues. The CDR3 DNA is TGTGCCAGCAGCAAGGACAGGGGTGGACAGCCCCAGCATTTT. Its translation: CASSKDRGGQPQHF.

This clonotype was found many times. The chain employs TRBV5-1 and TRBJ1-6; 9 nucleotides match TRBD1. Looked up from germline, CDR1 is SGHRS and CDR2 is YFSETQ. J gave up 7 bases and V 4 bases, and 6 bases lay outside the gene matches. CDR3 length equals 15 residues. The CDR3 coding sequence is TGCGCCAGCAGCCCGCGGGACAGGGTGAATTCACCCCTCCACTTT. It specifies CASSPRDRVNSPLHF.

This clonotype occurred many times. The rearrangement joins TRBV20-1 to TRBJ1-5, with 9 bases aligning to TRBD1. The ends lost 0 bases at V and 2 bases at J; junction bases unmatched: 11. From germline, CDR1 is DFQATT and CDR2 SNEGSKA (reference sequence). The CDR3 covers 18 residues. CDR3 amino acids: CSARDHRGLNDGNQPQHF. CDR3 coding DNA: TGCAGTGCTAGAGATCACAGGGGGCTGAATGATGGCAATCAGCCCCAGCATTTT.

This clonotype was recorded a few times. CDR3 sequence (DNA): TGTGCCAGTAGTCCACAGGGGGCGCCCGGCTACACCTTC. This translates into CASSPQGAPGYTF. This rearrangement joins TRBV19 to TRBJ1-2, with TRBD1 matching over 9 bases. Germline V gene sequence: CDR1 LNHDA, CDR2 SQIVND (reference sequence). This CDR3 spans 13 amino acids. Trimming cost V 5 bases and J 8 bases; bases outside gene matches: 6.

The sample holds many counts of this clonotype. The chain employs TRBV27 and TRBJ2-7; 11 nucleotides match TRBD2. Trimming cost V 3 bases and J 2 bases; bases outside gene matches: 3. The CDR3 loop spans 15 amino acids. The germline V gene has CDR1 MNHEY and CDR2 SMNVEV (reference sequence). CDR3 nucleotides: TGTGCCAGCAGTTTCTCGACTAGCGGGACCTACGAGCAGTACTTC. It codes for CASSFSTSGTYEQYF.

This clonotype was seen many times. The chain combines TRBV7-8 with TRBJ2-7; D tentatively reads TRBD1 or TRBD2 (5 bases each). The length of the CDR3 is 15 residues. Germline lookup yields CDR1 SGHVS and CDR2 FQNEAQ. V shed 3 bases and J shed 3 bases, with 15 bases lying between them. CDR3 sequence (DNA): TGTGCCAGCAGCTTGGTAGGGACCGGGGACTACGAGCAGTACTTC. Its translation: CASSLVGTGDYEQYF.

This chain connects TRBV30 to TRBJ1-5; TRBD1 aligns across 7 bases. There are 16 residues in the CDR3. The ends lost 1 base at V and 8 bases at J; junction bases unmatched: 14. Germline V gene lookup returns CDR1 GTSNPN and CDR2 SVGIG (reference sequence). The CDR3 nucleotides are TGTGCCTGGAGTGCCTTCGATGACAGGGTTAGGAAGCCCCAGCATTTT. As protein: CAWSAFDDRVRKPQHF.

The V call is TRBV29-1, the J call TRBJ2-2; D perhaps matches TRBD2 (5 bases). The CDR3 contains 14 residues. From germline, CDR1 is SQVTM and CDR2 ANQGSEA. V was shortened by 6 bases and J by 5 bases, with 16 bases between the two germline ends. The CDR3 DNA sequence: TGCAGCGTCGGTCGGACTCGGAAGACCGGGGAGCTGTTTTTT. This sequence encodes CSVGRTRKTGELFF.

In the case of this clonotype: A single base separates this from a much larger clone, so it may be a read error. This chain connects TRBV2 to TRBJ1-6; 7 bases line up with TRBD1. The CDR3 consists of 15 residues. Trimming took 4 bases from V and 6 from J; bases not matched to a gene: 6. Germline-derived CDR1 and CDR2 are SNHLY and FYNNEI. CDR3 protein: CASSGTTGPNSPLHF. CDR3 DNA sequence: TGTGCCAGCAGTGGAACGACAGGGCCTAATTCACCCCTCCACTTT.

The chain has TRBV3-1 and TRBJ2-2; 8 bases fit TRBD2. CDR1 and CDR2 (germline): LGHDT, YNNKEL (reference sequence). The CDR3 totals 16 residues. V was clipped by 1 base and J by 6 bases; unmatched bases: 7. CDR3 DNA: TGTGCCAGCAGCCAAGCTTACGGGGGGGCGGCCGGGGAGCTGTTTTTT. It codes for CASSQAYGGAAGELFF.

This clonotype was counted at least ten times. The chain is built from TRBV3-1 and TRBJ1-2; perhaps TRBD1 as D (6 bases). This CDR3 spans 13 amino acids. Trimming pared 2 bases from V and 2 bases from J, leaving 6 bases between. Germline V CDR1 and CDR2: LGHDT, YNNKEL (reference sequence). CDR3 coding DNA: TGTGCCAGCAGCCAAACAGGGAACTATGGCTACACCTTC. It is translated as CASSQTGNYGYTF.

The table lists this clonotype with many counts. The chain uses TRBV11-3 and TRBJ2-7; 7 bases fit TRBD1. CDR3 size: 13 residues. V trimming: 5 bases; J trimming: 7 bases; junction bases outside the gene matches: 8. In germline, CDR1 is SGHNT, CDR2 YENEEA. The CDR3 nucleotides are TGTGCCAGCAGCGGAACCCCAGGGGGAGAGCAGTACTTC. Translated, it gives CASSGTPGGEQYF.

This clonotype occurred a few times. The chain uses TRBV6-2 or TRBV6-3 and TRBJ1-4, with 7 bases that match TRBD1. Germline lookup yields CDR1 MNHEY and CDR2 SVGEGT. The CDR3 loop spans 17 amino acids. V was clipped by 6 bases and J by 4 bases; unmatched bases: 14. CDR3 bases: TGTGCCAGCAGACGACAGGGAGGATTTCTCCTTAATGAAAAACTGTTTTTT. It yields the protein CASRRQGGFLLNEKLFF.

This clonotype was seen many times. As DNA, the CDR3 is TGTGCCACCAGCAGAGATCATTCGGATAGTGCTGCAGATACGCAGTATTTT. It yields the protein CATSRDHSDSAADTQYF. The V and J genes are TRBV15 and TRBJ2-3; D not certain. In germline, CDR1 is LNHNV, CDR2 YYDKDF (reference sequence). V lost 0 bases and J 4 bases, leaving 17 bases between the germline ends. There are 17 residues in the CDR3.

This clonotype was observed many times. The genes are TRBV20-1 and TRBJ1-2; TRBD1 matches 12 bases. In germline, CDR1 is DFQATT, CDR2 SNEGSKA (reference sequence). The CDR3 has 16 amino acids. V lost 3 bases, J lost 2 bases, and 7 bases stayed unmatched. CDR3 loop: CSASGTGGAGNYGYTF. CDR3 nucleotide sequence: TGCAGTGCTAGCGGGACAGGGGGCGCGGGGAACTATGGCTACACCTTC.

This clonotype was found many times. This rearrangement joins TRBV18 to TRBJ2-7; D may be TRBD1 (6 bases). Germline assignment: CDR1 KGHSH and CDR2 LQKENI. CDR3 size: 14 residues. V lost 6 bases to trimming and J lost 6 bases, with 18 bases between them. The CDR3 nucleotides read TGTGCCAGCTCCCAAAAACGGGACATTCGCGAGCAGTACTTC. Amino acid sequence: CASSQKRDIREQYF.

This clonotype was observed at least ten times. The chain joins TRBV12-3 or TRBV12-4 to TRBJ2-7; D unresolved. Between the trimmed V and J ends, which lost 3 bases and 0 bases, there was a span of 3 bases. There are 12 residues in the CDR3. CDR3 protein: CASSFNSYEQYF. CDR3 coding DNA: TGTGCCAGCAGTTTCAACTCCTACGAGCAGTACTTC.

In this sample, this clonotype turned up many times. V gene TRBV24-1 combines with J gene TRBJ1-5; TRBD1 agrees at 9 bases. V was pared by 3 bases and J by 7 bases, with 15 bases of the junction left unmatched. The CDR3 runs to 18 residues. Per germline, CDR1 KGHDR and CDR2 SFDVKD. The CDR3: CATSDRALTDRGGQPQHF. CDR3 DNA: TGTGCCACCAGTGATCGCGCCCTTACTGACAGGGGGGGACAGCCCCAGCATTTT.

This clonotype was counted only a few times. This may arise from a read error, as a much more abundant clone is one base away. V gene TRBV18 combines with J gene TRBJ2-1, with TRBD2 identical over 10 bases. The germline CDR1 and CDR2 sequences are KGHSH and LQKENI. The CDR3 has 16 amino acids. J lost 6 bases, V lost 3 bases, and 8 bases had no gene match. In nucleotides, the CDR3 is TGTGCCAGCTCACCCCCTGGGACTAGCGTGGCCAATGAGCAGTTCTTC. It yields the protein CASSPPGTSVANEQFF.

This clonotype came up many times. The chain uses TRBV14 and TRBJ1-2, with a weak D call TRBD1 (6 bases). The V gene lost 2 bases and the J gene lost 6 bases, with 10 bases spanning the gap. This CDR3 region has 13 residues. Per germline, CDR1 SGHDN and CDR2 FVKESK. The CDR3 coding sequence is TGTGCCAGCAGCCAACCGGAGGGGGATGGCTACACCTTC. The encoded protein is CASSQPEGDGYTF.

CDR3 bases: TGTGCCAGCAGTCAGAGGAAGGGGGCAGGCGGGGCCAACGTCCTGACTTTC. Amino acid sequence: CASSQRKGAGGANVLTF. The gene calls are TRBV6-1 and TRBJ2-6; 7 positions match TRBD1. The CDR3 is 17 amino acids. The ends lost 5 bases at V and 4 bases at J; junction bases unmatched: 11. Germline V CDR1 and CDR2: MNHNS, SASEGT.

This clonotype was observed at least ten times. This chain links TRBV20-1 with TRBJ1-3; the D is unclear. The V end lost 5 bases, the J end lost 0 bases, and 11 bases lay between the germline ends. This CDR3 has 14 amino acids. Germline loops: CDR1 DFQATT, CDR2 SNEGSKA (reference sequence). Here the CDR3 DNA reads TGCAGTGCTCCCGACACTTTCTCTGGAAACACCATATATTTT. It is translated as CSAPDTFSGNTIYF.